This T cell receptor (beta chain) is from a study of blood T cell repertoires in COVID-19 (dated by TCRdb to 2018 to 2020). Regarding the study in general: Samples from collaborators originated in the United States, Italy and Spain and spanned both the acute and convalescent phases of COVID-19. The repertoires were released in a freely available public database meant as a resource for research on the immune response to SARS-CoV-2. Samples came from the ongoing ImmuneRACE study (first 160 participants) plus 1,254 subjects from 6 global collaborators. HLA class I and class II types, where available, came from metadata supplied by the sample provider rather than from assay-based typing. Nearly every sample came with metadata listing a de-identified subject ID, COVID-19 status, age in years and sex. Subjects who had been exposed to COVID-19, were actively infected with it, or had recovered from it provided the deeply sampled blood TCRbeta repertoires that made up the dataset. The prospective study material was composed of cDNA or gDNA derived from T cells, B-cell-depleted T cells, or PBMCs. Beyond this particular receptor, the publication reports: The amount of clinical and demographic metadata varied by source and participant and was provided uncurated.

From cysteine to phenylalanine, the CDR3 is 17 amino acids long. Just CDR3 DNA is preserved here, 51 bases in frame from base 1. As encoded in the germline V gene, CDR1 is MGHRA while CDR2 is YSYEKL. Compared with germline, V lacks 2 bases and J lacks 7 bases; bases without a gene match: 12. TCRbeta CDR3 regions were amplified from genomic DNA using the immunoSEQ Assay, a bias-controlled multiplex PCR. From the authors' description of their analysis: Within the assay, amplification of reference gene primers was used to estimate how many nucleated cells each sample contained. To quantify the absolute abundance of each unique TCRbeta CDR3 rearrangement, sequence reads were collapsed and filtered. For each sample, productive Simpson clonality was calculated as the square root of Simpson's diversity index over productive rearrangements. TCRdb re-hosts the immuneACCESS table, in-frame sequences only. Its copies lack some clones; in the studies checked, an unresolved V gene accounts for under half of them, and the cause for the rest is not known. That table is the source of V, J and clone size, and D and trimming were worked out from the DNA. The sample table shows a few hundred thousand clones, and 75% to 85% are seen once. The leading ten clones occupy approximately 2.4% of the sample.

A second Seattle source provided samples from volunteer blood donors who had recovered from COVID-19. The collaborating institutions used their own protocols to collect whole blood in K2EDTA tubes. Collaborator samples were shipped for TCRbeta analysis as frozen whole blood, isolated PBMCs, or DNA extracted from either sample type. As regards this clone: Its antigen is currently not known. There are no base qualities to consult, and no much larger clone falls within one base.

The receptor was derived from a man in his forties who had recovered from COVID-19. The sequence links TRBV4-1 to TRBJ1-5; 9 bases in the middle match TRBD1. Sequenced input: peripheral blood. The DNA is as follows: TGCGCCAGCAGCCAACCCCGGAGGGGACAGGGATCACAGCCCCAGCATTTT. This translates into CASSQPRRGQGSQPQHF.